One sample yielded the 20 T cell receptor beta chains listed below, sequenced in a study of blood T cell repertoires in COVID-19. Sequencing was performed with immunoSEQ multiplex PCR; in TCRdb, only in-frame clones are kept and a portion is missing. There are some 190,000 clones in the sample; around 80% occur only once, and about a fifth lies in the top ten. Sequenced input: peripheral blood. The origin of the receptors is a human donor in a cohort sampled during active COVID-19.

The V gene is TRBV5-1, the J gene TRBJ1-1; TRBD1 might be the D (6 bases). Germline V lookup: CDR1 SGHRS, CDR2 YFSETQ. Trimming stripped 5 bases from V and 0 bases from J, with 8 bases between. This CDR3 is 13 amino acids long. The CDR3 loop is CASSQGLNTEAFF. In nucleotides, the CDR3 is TGCGCCAGCAGTCAGGGGCTGAACACTGAAGCTTTCTTT.

The rearrangement joins TRBV7-9 to TRBJ2-2; no definite D call. V shed 5 bases and J shed 5 bases, with 9 bases lying between them. The CDR3 is 13 residues long. Germline CDR1 and CDR2: SEHNR and FQNEAQ (reference sequence). The DNA of the CDR3 is TGTGCCAGCAGCCCCAAGAGGACCGGGGAGCTGTTTTTT. Translated, it gives CASSPKRTGELFF. The whole variable domain, filled in from reference TRBV7-9 and TRBJ2-2, reads DTGVSQNPRHKITKRGQNVTFRCDPISEHNRLYWYRQTLGQGPEFLTYFQNEAQLEKSRLLSDRFSAERPKGSFSTLEIQRTEQGDSAMYLCASSPKRTGELFFGEGSRLTVL.

The gene calls are TRBV2 and TRBJ2-7; D unclear. V shed 2 bases and J shed 2 bases, with 10 bases lying between them. The germline gives CDR1 SNHLY, CDR2 FYNNEI. The CDR3 is 14 amino acids. The DNA of the CDR3 is TGTGCCAGCAGTGAACCCCTGCGCGCCTACGAGCAGTACGTC. It codes for CASSEPLRAYEQYV.

The rearrangement uses TRBV5-6 and TRBJ1-2; no definite D call. V shed 1 base and J shed 5 bases, with 27 bases lying between them. The germline V gene encodes CDR1 SGHDT and CDR2 YYEEEE. CDR3 length: 19 amino acids. The CDR3 bases are TGTGCCAGCAGCTTGTTCGCAGTCGGGCATTTGATGACTATATATGGCTACACCTTC. This encodes CASSLFAVGHLMTIYGYTF.

The chain couples TRBV7-2 to TRBJ2-4; perhaps TRBD1 as D (6 bases). CDR3 size: 17 residues. The V gene's germline CDR1 is SGHTA and CDR2 FQGNSA. V shed 3 bases and J shed 1 base, with 16 bases lying between them. The CDR3 DNA is TGTGCCAGCAGCTTCGGTTTGGGGGCCTCGGCCAAAAACATTCAGTACTTC. It encodes CASSFGLGASAKNIQYF.

The chain joins TRBV6-1 to TRBJ1-3; the D gene is possibly TRBD1 (6 bases). Between the trimmed V and J ends, which lost 3 bases and 3 bases, there was a span of 9 bases. CDR1 MNHNS and CDR2 SASEGT come from the germline V gene. The CDR3 runs 14 residues. The CDR3 DNA sequence: TGTGCCAGCAGTGACAGGGGTGTTGGAAACACCATATATTTT. It is translated as CASSDRGVGNTIYF.

This clone was seen once. The rearrangement uses TRBV18 and TRBJ2-1; 9 positions agree with TRBD1. The germline V gene encodes CDR1 KGHSH and CDR2 LQKENI. After removal of 5 bases from V and 6 bases from J, the junction contained 8 bases not matched to a gene. CDR3 length: 15 amino acids. The CDR3: CASSIRTGEGNEQFF. The CDR3 nucleotides read TGTGCCAGCTCAATCAGGACAGGGGAGGGCAATGAGCAGTTCTTC.

This clone was counted a single time. The chain uses TRBV9 and TRBJ2-1, with 11 nucleotides matching TRBD2. Germline V lookup: CDR1 SGDLS, CDR2 YYNGEE. V shed 2 bases, J shed 1 base, and the junction held 8 bases outside the gene matches. This CDR3 region has 18 residues. CDR3 nucleotides: TGTGCCAGCAGCGTTTTTTCGGGACTAGCGGAATCCTACAATGAGCAGTTCTTC. It encodes CASSVFSGLAESYNEQFF.

The chain carries TRBV15 and TRBJ2-5, with 8 bases fitting TRBD2. CDR3 length equals 14 residues. Germline loops: CDR1 LNHNV, CDR2 YYDKDF (reference sequence). The V segment lost 3 bases and the J segment 5 bases; nucleotides outside the gene matches: 5. CDR3 nucleotides: TGTGCCACCAGCAGGAGCGGGAGTGCGGAGACCCAGTACTTC. Translating gives CATSRSGSAETQYF.

The gene calls are TRBV5-4 and TRBJ2-5, with 8 nucleotides matching TRBD2. CDR1 SGHNT and CDR2 YYREEE come from the germline V gene (reference sequence). J lost 3 bases, V lost 2 bases, and 3 bases had no gene match. The CDR3 consists of 14 residues. As DNA, the CDR3 is TGTGCCAGCAGCTTCTTACTAGCGGAAGAGACCCAGTACTTC. Translating it yields CASSFLLAEETQYF.

The chain couples TRBV19 to TRBJ1-6; 10 nucleotides agree with TRBD1. V shed 6 bases, J shed 9 bases, and the junction held 8 bases outside the gene matches. Germline V gene sequence: CDR1 LNHDA, CDR2 SQIVND (reference sequence). This CDR3 comprises 15 residues. The DNA for the CDR3 is TGTGCCAGTAGCGACTACGGGACAGGGGTTTCACCCCTCCACTTT. It specifies CASSDYGTGVSPLHF.

The V gene is TRBV6-4, the J gene TRBJ1-6; D remains ambiguous. Trimming left V 4 bases short and J 0 bases short, with 7 bases between. The germline V gene has CDR1 MRHNA and CDR2 SNTAGT. The CDR3 has 15 residues. As DNA, the CDR3 is TGTGCCAGCAGTGTAGAGAGCTCCTATAATTCACCCCTCCACTTT. Protein sequence: CASSVESSYNSPLHF.

The chain combines TRBV27 with TRBJ2-1, with 8 bases identical to TRBD2. The V and J ends lost 6 bases and 9 bases, in that order; junction bases with no gene match: 7. Germline CDR1 is MNHEY and CDR2 is SMNVEV (reference sequence). This CDR3 has 13 amino acids. CDR3 in amino acids: CASRGTSGSEQFF. In DNA form, the CDR3 reads TGTGCCAGCAGGGGGACTAGTGGTAGTGAGCAGTTCTTC.

The chain carries TRBV20-1 and TRBJ1-1; D uncertain. Germline V CDR1 and CDR2: DFQATT, SNEGSKA (reference sequence). The CDR3 spans 12 residues. Trimming left V 3 bases short and J 3 bases short, with 8 bases between. Here the CDR3 reads CSASNFDTEAFF. DNA of the CDR3: TGCAGTGCTAGTAATTTCGACACTGAAGCTTTCTTT.

The V gene is TRBV5-1, the J gene TRBJ1-2; 8 bases map to TRBD1. V dropped 3 bases and J dropped 2; count of bases not matched to a gene: 3. Germline lookup yields CDR1 SGHRS and CDR2 YFSETQ. CDR3 size: 14 residues. CDR3 in DNA: TGCGCCAGCAGCTCGGGACAGGTGAACTATGGCTACACCTTC. Protein: CASSSGQVNYGYTF.

The V call is TRBV28, the J call TRBJ1-3; D gene unclear. CDR1 is MDHEN and CDR2 is SYDVKM in the germline V gene. Trimming took off 8 bases at V and 0 bases at J, with 5 bases between the two ends. This CDR3 is built from 12 residues. The CDR3 DNA reads as TGTGCCAGCGCGGCCTCTGGAAACACCATATATTTT. Protein: CASAASGNTIYF.

The chain combines TRBV5-1 with TRBJ1-6, with 7 bases that match TRBD1. CDR1 is SGHRS, CDR2 YFSETQ, per germline. The CDR3 is 14 amino acids. V shed 4 bases, J shed 13 bases, and the junction held 11 bases outside the gene matches. The CDR3 nucleotides read TGCGCCAGCAGCACCACCGGGACAGTCAACCCCCTCCACTTT. Translating gives CASSTTGTVNPLHF. The full variable domain, its missing parts supplied by reference TRBV5-1 and TRBJ1-6, is KAGVTQTPRYLIKTRGQQVTLSCSPISGHRSVSWYQQTPGQGLQFLFEYFSETQRNKGNFPGRFSGRQFSNSRSEMNVSTLELGDSALYLCASSTTGTVNPLHFGNGTRLTVT.

The rearrangement uses TRBV7-9 and TRBJ2-7; no clear D. The CDR3 has 13 amino acids. Between the trimmed V and J ends, which lost 4 bases and 3 bases, there was a span of 10 bases. CDR1 SEHNR and CDR2 FQNEAQ come from the germline V gene (reference sequence). CDR3 sequence reads: CASSSTRYYEQYF. CDR3 bases: TGTGCCAGCAGCTCGACACGATACTACGAGCAGTACTTC.

The V gene is TRBV11-2, the J gene TRBJ1-4; 7 bases align to TRBD1. Germline CDR1 and CDR2: SGHAT and FQNNGV. The CDR3 totals 15 residues. The J segment lost 7 bases and the V segment lost 6 bases, leaving 11 bases of the junction unmatched. CDR3 amino acids: CASSRRQGRGEKLFF. The DNA for the CDR3 is TGTGCCAGCAGTCGAAGACAGGGTAGAGGTGAAAAACTGTTTTTT.

The chain joins TRBV6-5 to TRBJ2-3, with 11 bases identical to TRBD2. V dropped 4 bases and J dropped 4; count of bases not matched to a gene: 7. Germline loops: CDR1 MNHEY, CDR2 SVGAGI. This CDR3 has 16 amino acids. In nucleotides, the CDR3 is TGTGCCAGCAGTTCACTAGCGGGGGTCCCCGCAGATACGCAGTATTTT. It translates to CASSSLAGVPADTQYF.